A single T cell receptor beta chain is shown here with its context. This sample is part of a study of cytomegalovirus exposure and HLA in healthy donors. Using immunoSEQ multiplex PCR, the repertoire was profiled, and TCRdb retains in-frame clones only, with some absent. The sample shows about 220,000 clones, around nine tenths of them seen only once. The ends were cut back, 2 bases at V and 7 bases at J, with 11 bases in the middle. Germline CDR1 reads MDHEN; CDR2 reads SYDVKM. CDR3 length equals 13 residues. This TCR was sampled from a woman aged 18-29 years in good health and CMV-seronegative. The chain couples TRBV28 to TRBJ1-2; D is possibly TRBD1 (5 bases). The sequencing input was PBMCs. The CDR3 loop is CASSLHRGGGYTF. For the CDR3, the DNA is TGTGCCAGCAGTTTACACCGGGGGGGTGGCTACACCTTC.